This passage covers 22 T cell receptor beta chains from one sample sequenced in a study of blood T cell repertoires in COVID-19. Produced via immunoSEQ multiplex PCR; TCRdb's table is partial and in-frame only. The table lists about 87,000 clones, around 87% of them singletons. The sample consisted of peripheral blood. The receptors stem from a human donor with acute or convalescent COVID-19. The donor label of this sample is uncertain.

The chain couples TRBV6-6 to TRBJ1-1, with D tentatively TRBD1 (5 bases). Germline V CDR1 and CDR2: MNHNY, SVGAGI (reference sequence). The V and J ends lost 7 bases and 3 bases respectively, with 15 bases between them. This CDR3 is built from 14 residues. The CDR3 DNA reads as TGTGCCAGCACCTCCGGTGGGGGGTACACTGAAGCTTTCTTT. Protein product: CASTSGGGYTEAFF.

The chain joins TRBV25-1 to TRBJ2-6; perhaps TRBD1 as D (6 bases). V was clipped by 4 bases and J by 0 bases, with 10 bases between them. The CDR3 is 16 residues long. The V gene's germline CDR1 is MGHDK and CDR2 SYGVNS. CDR3 nucleotides: TGTGCCAGCAGTGGTACAGGGCCCTCTGGGGCCAACGTCCTGACTTTC. Translating gives CASSGTGPSGANVLTF. The variable domain in full, completed from reference TRBV25-1 and TRBJ2-6, reads EADIYQTPRYLVIGTGKKITLECSQTMGHDKMYWYQQDPGMELHLIHYSYGVNSTEKGDLSSESTVSRIRTEHFPLTLESARPSHTSQYLCASSGTGPSGANVLTFGAGSRLTVL.

CDR3 loop: CASSNPGTSTEAFF. Here the CDR3 DNA reads TGCGCCAGCAGCAACCCGGGGACATCCACTGAAGCTTTCTTT. V is TRBV5-1 and J is TRBJ1-1; possible D gene TRBD1, 6 bases. V dropped 4 bases and J dropped 4 bases, with 14 bases sitting between them. From germline, CDR1 is SGHRS and CDR2 YFSETQ. The CDR3 sequence is 14 residues long. The full variable domain, completed using reference TRBV5-1 and TRBJ1-1, is KAGVTQTPRYLIKTRGQQVTLSCSPISGHRSVSWYQQTPGQGLQFLFEYFSETQRNKGNFPGRFSGRQFSNSRSEMNVSTLELGDSALYLCASSNPGTSTEAFFGQGTRLTVV.

The J gene is TRBJ1-6, the V gene TRBV6-5; TRBD1 agrees at 9 bases. The J segment lost 9 bases and the V segment lost 0 bases, leaving 6 bases of the junction unmatched. This CDR3 contains 16 residues. The germline V gene encodes CDR1 MNHEY and CDR2 SVGAGI. The CDR3 here is CASSYSGQGFPSPLHF. The CDR3 nucleotides read TGTGCCAGCAGTTACTCGGGACAGGGTTTTCCTTCACCCCTCCACTTT.

This chain links TRBV6-5 with TRBJ1-6; D is possibly TRBD1 (6 bases). Germline V gene sequence: CDR1 MNHEY, CDR2 SVGAGI. The CDR3 runs 14 residues. Between the trimmed V and J ends, which lost 5 bases and 7 bases, there was a span of 12 bases. CDR3 DNA: TGTGCCAGCAGTCAGCCAGGGGAAAATTCACCCCTCCACTTT. Protein sequence: CASSQPGENSPLHF.

Turning to this clone: One end of the junction fails to match germline, which may point to a read error. Here the CDR3 DNA reads TGCAGTGCTAGTCGTCCGGGACAGCTTCAAAAAAGCCCTATACTCTTT. This gives the protein CSASRPGQLQKSPILF. V is TRBV20-1 and J is TRBJ1-1; 7 nucleotides align to TRBD1. Per germline, CDR1 DFQATT and CDR2 SNEGSKA (reference sequence). The CDR3 runs 16 residues.

The rearrangement uses TRBV12-5 and TRBJ2-7, with 11 bases lining up with TRBD1. V shed 6 bases and J 4 bases; nucleotides not matched to a gene: 5. Germline V gene sequence: CDR1 LGHNT, CDR2 FRNRAP. The CDR3 is 14 amino acids. The CDR3 is CASGLGQGAYEQYF. The CDR3 DNA follows: TGTGCTAGTGGATTAGGACAGGGGGCTTACGAGCAGTACTTC.

The V gene is TRBV30, the J gene TRBJ1-1; 7 bases align to TRBD1. Per germline, CDR1 GTSNPN and CDR2 SVGIG (reference sequence). Germline trimming cut 2 bases from V and 1 base from J; bases unmatched to any gene: 1. The length of the CDR3 is 13 residues. CDR3 DNA sequence: TGTGCCTGGAGTCGACAGGGGAACACTGAAGCTTTCTTT. This sequence encodes CAWSRQGNTEAFF. The full variable domain, completed using reference TRBV30 and TRBJ1-1, is SQTIHQWPATLVQPVGSPLSLECTVEGTSNPNLYWYRQAAGRGLQLLFYSVGIGQISSEVPQNLSASRPQDRQFILSSKKLLLSDSGFYLCAWSRQGNTEAFFGQGTRLTVV.

The chain employs TRBV7-9 and TRBJ2-7, with 9 bases identical to TRBD1. With V trimmed by 1 base and J by 3 bases, 4 bases remained unmatched. CDR3 length: 15 amino acids. CDR1 is SEHNR, CDR2 FQNEAQ, per germline (reference sequence). The CDR3 DNA reads TGTGCCAGCAGCTTAGACTGGACAGGGGTCTACGAGCAGTACTTC. This translates into CASSLDWTGVYEQYF. Full variable domain (outside the CDR3, taken from reference TRBV7-9 and TRBJ2-7): DTGVSQNPRHKITKRGQNVTFRCDPISEHNRLYWYRQTLGQGPEFLTYFQNEAQLEKSRLLSDRFSAERPKGSFSTLEIQRTEQGDSAMYLCASSLDWTGVYEQYFGPGTRLTVT.

The chain joins TRBV30 to TRBJ2-3, with D maybe TRBD1 (5 bases). The germline gives CDR1 GTSNPN, CDR2 SVGIG (reference sequence). V was cut by 0 bases and J by 2 bases, with 6 bases left in between. This CDR3 spans 13 amino acids. The CDR3 DNA follows: TGTGCCTGGAGTGTAGGGGACACAGATACGCAGTATTTT. Translation: CAWSVGDTDTQYF. Filled out from reference TRBV30 and TRBJ2-3, the complete variable domain reads SQTIHQWPATLVQPVGSPLSLECTVEGTSNPNLYWYRQAAGRGLQLLFYSVGIGQISSEVPQNLSASRPQDRQFILSSKKLLLSDSGFYLCAWSVGDTDTQYFGPGTRLTVL.

This chain joins TRBV30 and TRBJ1-6; 10 bases are a match to TRBD1. The length of the CDR3 is 13 residues. Germline lookup yields CDR1 GTSNPN and CDR2 SVGIG (reference sequence). The junction had 2 bases not matched to a gene; V was cut back by 3 bases and J by 9 bases. CDR3 loop: CAWRGQGTSPLHF. As DNA, the CDR3 is TGTGCCTGGAGGGGACAGGGGACTTCACCCCTCCACTTT.

V and J are TRBV6-1 and TRBJ1-4, with D uncertain. V lost 0 bases to trimming and J lost 10 bases, with 9 bases between them. The CDR3 spans 13 residues. Germline V gene lookup returns CDR1 MNHNS and CDR2 SASEGT. Here the CDR3 DNA reads TGTGCCAGCAGTGAAGCGCCTCCGGGAAAACTGTTTTTT. Amino acid sequence: CASSEAPPGKLFF.

This chain connects TRBV19 to TRBJ2-2; 7 nucleotides match TRBD1. V shed 9 bases and J 0 bases; nucleotides not matched to a gene: 4. Germline V gene sequence: CDR1 LNHDA, CDR2 SQIVND (reference sequence). CDR3 length: 14 amino acids. The CDR3: CASGTAANTGELFF. The CDR3 DNA reads TGTGCCAGCGGGACAGCCGCGAACACCGGGGAGCTGTTTTTT.

The chain combines TRBV5-4 with TRBJ2-2; TRBD2 aligns across 12 bases. The V and J ends lost 4 bases and 5 bases, in that order; junction bases with no gene match: 9. The length of the CDR3 is 17 residues. Germline V gene sequence: CDR1 SGHNT, CDR2 YYREEE (reference sequence). CDR3 bases: TGTGCCAGCAGCCCGGCTGGACTAGCGGGGAGGACCGGGGAGCTGTTTTTT. Protein product: CASSPAGLAGRTGELFF. Based on the CDR3 plus reference TRBV5-4 and TRBJ2-2, the full variable domain is ETGVTQSPTHLIKTRGQQVTLRCSSQSGHNTVSWYQQALGQGPQFIFQYYREEENGRGNFPPRFSGLQFPNYSSELNVNALELDDSALYLCASSPAGLAGRTGELFFGEGSRLTVL.

The genes are TRBV13 and TRBJ1-6; TRBD1 matches at 10 bases. The CDR3 runs to 14 residues. V shed 3 bases and J 12 bases; nucleotides not matched to a gene: 5. The germline V gene encodes CDR1 PRHDT and CDR2 FYEKMQ (reference sequence). The CDR3 sequence: CASSFDRGRGPLHF. The CDR3 DNA sequence: TGTGCCAGCAGCTTCGACAGGGGGCGCGGACCCCTCCACTTT.

This sequence joins TRBV7-9 and TRBJ1-5, with D perhaps TRBD1 (5 bases). Germline-derived CDR1 and CDR2 are SEHNR and FQNEAQ (reference sequence). Between the trimmed V and J ends, which lost 1 base and 0 bases, there was a span of 10 bases. The CDR3 length is 16 residues. As DNA, the CDR3 is TGTGCCAGCAGCTTAGTTACAGGAACTAGCAATCAGCCCCAGCATTTT. Its translation: CASSLVTGTSNQPQHF.

V gene TRBV7-9 combines with J gene TRBJ1-3, with D maybe TRBD1 (6 bases). The ends were cut back, 5 bases at V and 1 base at J, with 12 bases in the middle. Germline CDR1 SEHNR, CDR2 FQNEAQ (reference sequence). This CDR3 is built from 15 residues. This chain's CDR3 is CASSQRGISGNTIYF. The CDR3 DNA follows: TGTGCCAGCAGCCAAAGGGGGATATCTGGAAACACCATATATTTT.

The V and J genes are TRBV7-8 and TRBJ2-7, with D hard to call. Between the trimmed V and J ends, which lost 6 bases and 2 bases, there was a span of 11 bases. The CDR3 sequence is 13 residues long. Germline V gives CDR1 SGHVS, CDR2 FQNEAQ. The CDR3 DNA sequence: TGTGCCAGCAGTGAAGACACACCCTACGAGCAGTACTTC. This encodes CASSEDTPYEQYF.

The V gene is TRBV5-6, the J gene TRBJ1-5; the match to TRBD1 covers 7 bases. The V gene end was trimmed by 2 bases and the J gene end by 2 bases; junction bases not matched to a gene: 1. There are 14 residues in the CDR3. Per the germline V gene, CDR1 is SGHDT and CDR2 is YYEEEE. CDR3 sequence reads: CASSFTGGNQPQHF. The CDR3 nucleotides are TGTGCCAGCAGCTTTACAGGGGGCAATCAGCCCCAGCATTTT.

The chain uses TRBV21-1 and TRBJ1-5. TRBV21-1 is a pseudogene segment. The CDR3 loop spans 15 amino acids. CDR3 region: CASSKELAGTVSQHF. The CDR3 coding sequence is TGTGCCAGCAGCAAAGAGTTGGCGGGGACGGTATCCCAGCATTTT.

The J gene is TRBJ1-2, the V gene TRBV4-3; 8 nucleotides line up with TRBD1. Trimming cost V 1 base and J 4 bases; bases outside gene matches: 5. Germline V lookup: CDR1 LGHNA, CDR2 YSLEER. The CDR3 extends over 15 amino acids. CDR3 bases: TGCGCCAGCAGCCAAGCAGGTACAGGGGGCTATGGCTACACCTTC. It is translated as CASSQAGTGGYGYTF.

In DNA form, the CDR3 reads TGTGCCAGCAGGGGACTAGCGGGGATCAATGAGCAGTTCTTC. Encoded protein: CASRGLAGINEQFF. The genes are TRBV6-5 and TRBJ2-1; 13 nucleotides agree with TRBD2. Germline CDR1 reads MNHEY; CDR2 reads SVGAGI. The CDR3 sequence is 14 residues long. The V gene end was trimmed by 6 bases and the J gene end by 6 bases; junction bases not matched to a gene: 2.